This T cell receptor (beta chain) was captured by sequencing in a study of blood T cells in healthy people across ages. Across the study: Using template switching, researchers captured about one barcoded beta molecule for each two T cells.

CDR1 and CDR2 from the germline V gene are MNHNS and SASEGT. Trimming removed 8 bases at V and 6 bases at J, with 13 bases between. The CDR3 spans 12 residues. Study-wide results and limits: PBMC samples, being unsorted, prevented any conclusive comparison of naive and antigen-experienced cells.

The extraction recovered at least 6 micrograms of total RNA per sample. PCR was performed a second time for roughly 7 to 11 cycles using a sample-barcoded 5' primer and a J-beta primer mix. MiXCR, applied by TCRdb to the 5' RACE reads, yields one record per CDR3 protein. The sample includes around 900,000 distinct CDR3 sequences, less than 35% of them seen just once. Notes on this clonotype: The target antigen is unknown.

V usage is TRBV6-1 and J usage is TRBJ1-1; maybe TRBD1 (6 bases). This sequence was found in a woman of 80 years or more in good health. The sequenced sample was blood. For the CDR3, the DNA is TGTGCCAGCCTCAGGGGTAACTCTGAAGCTTTCTTT. Protein sequence: CASLRGNSEAFF.